The sequence of this T cell receptor (beta chain) was determined in a study of blood T cells in healthy people across ages (dated by TCRdb to about 2015). In the study overall: In model experiments, template switching captured about one uniquely barcoded TCR beta cDNA molecule for every two T cells. The study analyzed two additional independent replicas of 1 million unique cDNA reads from the same blood draw for two donors, one aged 18 to 30 and one aged 80 or older. Donors were grouped into four age groups: young (average approximately 15 years), middle-aged (about 38), aged (around 56) and long-lived (82). Using deep sequencing normalized with unique cDNA molecular identifiers, the study measured how TCR beta repertoire diversity changes with age. Donors of different ages were randomly distributed across sequencing lanes to avoid experimental bias. Results the study describes overall, beyond this receptor: The percentage of naive T cells measured by flow cytometry correlated strongly with observed TCR beta diversity. Compared with the aged group, more naive CD4+ T cells, fewer expanded clones and increased TCR diversity were shown by the long-lived group, suggesting age selection. Bulk unsorted PBMC profiling prevented conclusive comparison of naive and antigen-experienced compartments. Because donor CMV infection status was unknown, age-related changes in expanded clonotypes were potentially confounded. As age increased, observed TCR beta diversity per million T cells dropped in a roughly linear way, and a significant reduction was already evident by age 40. Total diversity estimates from one million sequenced T cells were considered lower bounds and underestimates.

This clonotype came up a few times. Its antigen is unknown. No quality values exist for individual bases; no much larger clone is one base distant. The 39 donors, aged 6 to 90 years, were systemically healthy Caucasian individuals from Russia. About 10 milliliters of peripheral blood were drawn from each donor into EDTA-treated Vacutainer tubes. Ficoll-Paque density-gradient centrifugation was used to isolate PBMCs, with at least 6.5 million per sample. Trizol reagent was used to extract total RNA from the PBMCs, yielding at least 5.5 micrograms per sample. Naive CD45RAhigh/CD27high T cell percentages were measured by flow cytometry on a PBMC aliquot from every donor. The receptor library was made with 5' RACE. Sequencing was carried out with an Illumina HiSeq 2500. A second 7 to 11 cycle PCR used a sample-barcoded 5' primer and a J-beta primer mix. A unique molecular identifier was introduced onto each TCR beta cDNA molecule by a template-switch 5' adaptor carrying 12 random nucleotides. Each sample yielded at least 2.5 million CDR3-containing paired-end reads. First-strand cDNA was synthesized from all RNA with the Mint cDNA synthesis kit, primed by a TRBC-specific oligonucleotide. All cDNA was treated with uracil-DNA glycosylase and then went through a first 18-cycle PCR with the universal primers M1SS and BC2_uni_R. The authors processed their data as follows. For normalization, 1 million high-quality reads were randomly selected from each sample, with every read carrying a distinct molecular identifier. Reads with shared molecular identifiers were discarded instead of being binned into consensus sequences. MiTCR, with a Q25 quality threshold and the strictest error-elimination algorithm, was used for CDR3 identification, clonotype clustering and error correction. A nonparametric unseen species model with Euler transformation was used to estimate lower-bound total TCR beta diversity. TCRdb reanalyzed the raw reads on its own, using fastp at Q25 for trimming and MiXCR for clone calling, and kept in-frame beta chains. Rows with one shared CDR3 protein collapse into an entry with the most common genes and DNA. In this record, the V and J calls reflect TCRdb's handling and not the investigators' own analysis. The sample includes approximately 1.5 million distinct CDR3 sequences, with roughly a third observed a single time. Around 10% of the sample is held by the ten biggest clonotypes.

At the junction V is shortened by 5 bases and J by 5 bases; bases outside the gene matches: 3. The CDR3 goes from the cysteine to the phenylalanine over 14 residues. Only the CDR3 DNA stays, 42 bases, in frame from base 1. From the germline V gene (reference sequence), CDR1 is SEHNR and CDR2 is FQNEAQ. Recombination joined TRBV7-9 with TRBJ2-3; the central 11 bases match TRBD1. Sequencing was carried out using blood. The source is a woman aged 25 to 39 in good health. Here is the DNA: TGTGCCAGCAGCCAGGACAGGGGGCAAGATACGCAGTATTTT. It encodes CASSQDRGQDTQYF.